This T cell receptor beta chain was captured by sequencing in a study of blood T cell repertoires in COVID-19. Assay: immunoSEQ multiplex PCR; the TCRdb copy retains only in-frame clones and omits some. The sample gives some 240,000 clones, roughly nine tenths of which show up once; approximately 7.5% is in the top ten. Trimming shortened V by 1 base and J by 6 bases, and 9 bases separated the two germline ends. This CDR3 is built from 13 residues. Germline-derived CDR1 and CDR2 are MNHEY and SMNVEV (reference sequence). Material for sequencing was peripheral blood. This receptor was obtained from a man between 60 and 75 years old who had recovered from COVID-19. The chain recombines TRBV27 with TRBJ1-1; D ambiguous. The CDR3, as DNA: TGTGCCAGCAGTTTATTGCGGGGTTCTGAAGCTTTCTTT. Amino acid sequence: CASSLLRGSEAFF.